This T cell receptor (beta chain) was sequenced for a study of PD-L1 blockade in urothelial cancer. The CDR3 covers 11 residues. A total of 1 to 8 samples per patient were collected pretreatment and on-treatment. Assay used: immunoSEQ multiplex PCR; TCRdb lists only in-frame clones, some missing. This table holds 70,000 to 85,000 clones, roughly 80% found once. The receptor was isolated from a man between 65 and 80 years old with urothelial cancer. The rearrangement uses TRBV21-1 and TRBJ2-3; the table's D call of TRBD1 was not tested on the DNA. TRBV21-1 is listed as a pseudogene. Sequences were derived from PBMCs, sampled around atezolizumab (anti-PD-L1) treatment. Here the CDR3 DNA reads TGTCGGGACAAACACACAGATACGCAGTATTTT. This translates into CRDKHTDTQYF.